This record concerns one T cell receptor beta chain sequence. Its antigen is as yet unknown. The data belong to a study of blood T cells in healthy people across ages. Study findings and constraints: Diversity estimates from one million T cells were considered underestimates.

For the second PCR, which ran for about 6 to 12 cycles, a sample-barcoded 5' primer and a J-beta primer mix were used. Sequencing yielded, for each sample, at least 3 million paired-end reads carrying CDR3. TCRdb recomputed calls from the 5' RACE reads with MiXCR, one row per CDR3 protein. This repertoire shows some 640,000 distinct CDR3 sequences, around 31% found once; its top ten account for more than 15%. Healthy Caucasian individuals from Russia aged about 6 to 100 served as donors. This clonotype originated in a woman older than 75 in good health. The sample consisted of blood.

The CDR3 DNA follows: TGCAGTGCTACTCCAACAGGGGCGAATCAGCCCCAGCATTTT. Amino acids: CSATPTGANQPQHF. The chain employs TRBV20-1 and TRBJ1-5, with 7 bases matching TRBD1. CDR3 length: 14 residues. V shed 4 bases, J shed 4 bases, and the junction held 7 bases outside the gene matches. Looked up from germline, CDR1 is DFQATT and CDR2 is SNEGSKA (reference sequence).